This T cell receptor beta chain was recorded in a study of cytomegalovirus exposure and HLA in healthy donors. Germline trimming cut 4 bases from V and 0 bases from J; bases unmatched to any gene: 7. CDR3 size: 17 residues. The germline V gene has CDR1 ENHRY and CDR2 SYGVKD. 13 Jbeta primers and 60 Vbeta primers were used for the PCR. The assay was immunoSEQ multiplex PCR, and TCRdb's table has in-frame clones only and misses some. This table lists about 40,000 clones. On this clone itself: Its antigen is still unknown.

Findings and limits, study-wide: Under in vitro conditions, a few CMV-associated chains were confirmed as specific for CMV antigens. There were some V segments, including TRBV6-2 and TRBV6-3, excluded as indistinguishable. The number of N-insertions in an Asian-associated ancestry cluster was reportedly below the approximately 700-donor mean in a later analysis. The study designated about 180 TCR beta chains cytomegalovirus-associated.

The genes are TRBV10-3 and TRBJ2-1; 9 positions agree with TRBD2. The specimen was PBMCs. The source is a male donor in good health and CMV-seronegative. CDR3 DNA: TGTGCCATCAGTGGTTCTAGCGGGGTCCCCTCCTACAATGAGCAGTTCTTC. Protein: CAISGSSGVPSYNEQFF.